The clone carrying this T cell receptor (beta chain) was counted ten times or more. Its target is unknown. The CDR3 extends over 11 amino acids. J lost 6 bases, V lost 5 bases, and 2 bases had no gene match. Germline-derived CDR1 and CDR2 are SQVTM and ANQGSEA. This sample was included in a study of blood T cells in healthy people across ages. Study findings and constraints: More naive CD4+ cells and higher diversity marked long-lived donors relative to aged donors. Leaving the PBMCs unsorted stopped any conclusive comparison of naive versus antigen-experienced cells.

Using a J-beta primer mix together with a sample-barcoded 5' primer, a second PCR was run for about 6 to 11 cycles. TCRdb recomputed calls from the 5' RACE reads with MiXCR, one row per CDR3 protein. This sample yields about 1.7 million distinct CDR3 sequences, of which approximately 28% are seen a single time; 7% to 9% belongs to the top ten. Drawing of peripheral blood yielded about 10 milliliters from each donor. The sample consisted of blood. This chain links TRBV29-1 with TRBJ1-1; the match to TRBD1 covers 8 bases. This clonotype was obtained from a woman aged 30 to 39 in good health. CDR3 in DNA: TGCAGCGTTTCGACAGGGGCTGAAGCTTTCTTT. This sequence encodes CSVSTGAEAFF.